This T cell receptor (beta chain) appears in the sequencing data of a study of graft-versus-host responses after intestinal transplantation (dated by TCRdb to the early 2020s). Background on the whole study: Multivisceral, liver-intestinal, or isolated intestinal transplants were received by the recipients. Every recipient was given anti-thymocyte globulin induction, followed by 2 to 4 years of maintenance tacrolimus and steroids. After intestinal transplantation, graft-versus-host and host-versus-graft alloreactive T cell clones were followed in the graft, circulation and bone marrow using bulk TCR-beta CDR3 sequencing. To identify alloreactive clones, pre-transplant mixed lymphocyte reaction products were sequenced and then compared with unstimulated pre-transplant donor and recipient T cells. The cohort enrolled 20 to 30 intestinal transplant recipients, one of whom was a retransplant, and a few patients without pretransplant specimens were excluded. Donor T cell macrochimerism was defined as a peak of at least 4% donor T cells among recipient peripheral blood mononuclear cells. Rather than being sequenced by the commercial service, samples from a few later patients were sequenced in-house on an Illumina MiSeq and processed with MiXCR. Overall results and qualifications from the work: Early after transplant, declines in HvG clones were associated with peak levels of circulating GvH clones. GvH clones were found in recipient bone marrow, and some of the GvH clones appeared earlier in ileal mucosa or blood, which is consistent with an intestinal mucosal origin. Conclusions were limited by the relatively low number and heterogeneity of intestinal transplant patients. In the allografts of patients with donor T cell macrochimerism, GvH to HvG T cell clonal ratios were high.

The protocol used for the library was the immunoSEQ multiplex PCR assay. For most patients, genomic DNA was isolated with the Qiagen DNeasy Blood and Tissue Kit and shipped frozen to Adaptive Biotechnologies for TCR sequencing. High-throughput TCR-beta CDR3 sequencing of genomic DNA from most patients was performed by Adaptive Biotechnologies. The source study handled its data this way. TCR sequencing data were retrieved from Adaptive's ImmunoSEQ software for around 19 patients, whereas a few other patients were processed with MiXCR and VDJtools. CD4 versus CD8 sorting errors were corrected by removing sequences found in both subsets at a frequency ratio below 5:1. CDR3 nucleotide sequences shared by donor and recipient were removed because the origin of these sequences could not be assigned. At least 2-fold expansion over unstimulated cells and a minimum CFSE-low frequency of 0.002% (template counts) or 0.001% (read counts) were required for clones to be classified as alloreactive. Clones detected in sequenced pre-transplant spleen, lymph node, or MLR CFSE-low populations of the donor or recipient were defined as mappable. Cumulative frequency of alloreactive clones was calculated as a percentage of all sequences weighted by copy number. Drawn from immuneACCESS, this table holds only the in-frame rearrangements with V and J called that TCRdb kept. Clones are partly lost; checked studies trace under half to an unresolved V gene and leave the rest unexplained. Clone size and the V and J calls come from that table; the DNA yielded D and trimming. The sample contains approximately 120,000 clones, roughly nine tenths of them found a single time. Jointly, the top ten make up under 0.2% of the sample.

Its CDR3 holds 16 amino acids, cysteine through phenylalanine. Only the CDR3 DNA is retained, 48 bases long and in frame from the first base. From the germline V gene, CDR1 is SGHRS and CDR2 is YFSETQ. Germline trimming: 0 bases from V, 4 bases from J; junction bases outside gene matches: 5. The time point label corresponds to: cells obtained before transplantation from donor or recipient. CD3+CD4+ and CD3+CD8+ populations were FACS-sorted from unstimulated pre-transplant donor and recipient cells taken from spleen or lymph nodes. Comment on this clone: Its antigen target is currently unknown. Base qualities are not provided; no much larger clone lies one nucleotide away.

This chain joins TRBV5-1 to TRBJ2-5; TRBD2 agrees with 11 junctional bases. The source material was unstimulated CD4+ T cells sorted from spleen or lymph node cells, sampled before intestinal transplant. This sequence originates from a human donor who received an intestinal transplant. The DNA is TGCGCCAGCAGCTTGGGTAGCGGGGGGGCCGGAGAGACCCAGTACTTC. Protein translation: CASSLGSGGAGETQYF.